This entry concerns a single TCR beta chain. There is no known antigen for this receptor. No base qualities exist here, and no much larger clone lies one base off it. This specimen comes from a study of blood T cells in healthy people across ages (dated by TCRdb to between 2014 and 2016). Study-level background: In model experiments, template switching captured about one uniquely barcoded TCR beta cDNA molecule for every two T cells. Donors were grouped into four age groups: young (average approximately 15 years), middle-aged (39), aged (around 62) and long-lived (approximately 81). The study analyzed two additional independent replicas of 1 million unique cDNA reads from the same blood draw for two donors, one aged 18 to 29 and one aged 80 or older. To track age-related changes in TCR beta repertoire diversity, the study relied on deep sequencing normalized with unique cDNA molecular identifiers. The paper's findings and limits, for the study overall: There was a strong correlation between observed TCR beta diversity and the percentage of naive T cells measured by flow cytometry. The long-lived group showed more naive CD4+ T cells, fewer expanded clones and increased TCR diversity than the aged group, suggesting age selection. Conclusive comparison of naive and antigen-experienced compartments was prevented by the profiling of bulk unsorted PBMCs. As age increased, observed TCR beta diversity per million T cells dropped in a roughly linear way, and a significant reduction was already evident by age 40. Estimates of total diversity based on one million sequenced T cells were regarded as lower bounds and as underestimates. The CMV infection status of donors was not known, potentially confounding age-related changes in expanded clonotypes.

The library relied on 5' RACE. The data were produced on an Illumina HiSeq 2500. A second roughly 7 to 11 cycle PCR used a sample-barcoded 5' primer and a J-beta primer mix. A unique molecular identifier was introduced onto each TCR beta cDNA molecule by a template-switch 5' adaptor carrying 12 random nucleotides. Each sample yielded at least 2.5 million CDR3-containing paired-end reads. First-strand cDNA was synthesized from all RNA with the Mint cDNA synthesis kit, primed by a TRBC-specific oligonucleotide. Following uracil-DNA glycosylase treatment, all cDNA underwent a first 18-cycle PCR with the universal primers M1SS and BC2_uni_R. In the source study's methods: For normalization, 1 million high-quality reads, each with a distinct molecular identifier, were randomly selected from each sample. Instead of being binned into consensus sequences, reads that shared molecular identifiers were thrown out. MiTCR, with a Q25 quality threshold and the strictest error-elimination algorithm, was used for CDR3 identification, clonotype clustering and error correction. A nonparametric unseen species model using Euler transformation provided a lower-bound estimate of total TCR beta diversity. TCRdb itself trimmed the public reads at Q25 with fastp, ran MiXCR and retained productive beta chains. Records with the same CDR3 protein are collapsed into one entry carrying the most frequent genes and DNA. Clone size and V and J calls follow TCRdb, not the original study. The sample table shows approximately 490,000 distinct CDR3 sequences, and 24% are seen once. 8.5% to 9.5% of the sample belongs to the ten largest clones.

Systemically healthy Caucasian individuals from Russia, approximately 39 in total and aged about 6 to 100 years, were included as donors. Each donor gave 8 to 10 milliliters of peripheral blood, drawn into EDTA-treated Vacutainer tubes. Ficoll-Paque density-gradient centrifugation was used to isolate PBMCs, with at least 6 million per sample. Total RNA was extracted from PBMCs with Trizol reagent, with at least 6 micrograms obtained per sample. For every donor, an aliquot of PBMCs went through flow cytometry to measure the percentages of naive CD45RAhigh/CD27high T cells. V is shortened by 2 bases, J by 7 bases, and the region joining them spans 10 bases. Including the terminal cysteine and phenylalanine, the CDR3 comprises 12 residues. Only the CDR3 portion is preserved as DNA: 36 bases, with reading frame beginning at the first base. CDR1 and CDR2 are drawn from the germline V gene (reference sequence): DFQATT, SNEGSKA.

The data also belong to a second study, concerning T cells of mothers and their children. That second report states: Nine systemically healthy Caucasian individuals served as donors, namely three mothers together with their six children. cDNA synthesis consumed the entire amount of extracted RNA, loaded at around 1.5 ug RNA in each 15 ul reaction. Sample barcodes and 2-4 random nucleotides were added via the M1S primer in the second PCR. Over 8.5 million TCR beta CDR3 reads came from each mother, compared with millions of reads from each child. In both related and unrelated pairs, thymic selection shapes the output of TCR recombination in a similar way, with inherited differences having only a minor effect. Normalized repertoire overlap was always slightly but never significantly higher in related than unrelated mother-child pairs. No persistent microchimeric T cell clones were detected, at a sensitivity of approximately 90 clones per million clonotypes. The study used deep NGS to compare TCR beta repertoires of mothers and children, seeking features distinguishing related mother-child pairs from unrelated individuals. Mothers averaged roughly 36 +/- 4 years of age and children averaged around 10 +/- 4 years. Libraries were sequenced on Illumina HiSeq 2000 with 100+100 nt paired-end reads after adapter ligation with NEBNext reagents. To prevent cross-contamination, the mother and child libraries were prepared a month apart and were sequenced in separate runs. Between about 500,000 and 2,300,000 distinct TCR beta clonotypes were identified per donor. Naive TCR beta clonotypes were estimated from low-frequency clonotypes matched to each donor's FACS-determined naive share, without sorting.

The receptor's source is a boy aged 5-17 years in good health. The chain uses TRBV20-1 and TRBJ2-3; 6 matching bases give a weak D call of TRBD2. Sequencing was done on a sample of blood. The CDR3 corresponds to CSARPRGNTQYF. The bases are TGCAGTGCTAGACCCCGCGGGAATACGCAGTATTTT.